The rows below give T cell receptor beta chains drawn from one sample of a study of T-cell reconstitution after alpha-beta-depleted transplantation in children. TCRdb re-analysed the PCR reads in MiXCR, keeping a single row per CDR3 protein. There are some 490,000 distinct CDR3 sequences in the sample; roughly an eighth occur only once, and under 7% lies in the top ten. Source: PBMCs from the stem cell graft donor, taken from the stem cell graft. Source of these receptors: a human donor who donated a stem cell graft to a child with combined immunodeficiency. Each CDR3 is given with its conserved first and last residue. D genes are given only for firm matches. The size of a clone is reported for some rows only, either as once, few or many, or as a class for expanded clones.

size	V	D	J	DNA	CDR3
few	TRBV4-2	NA	TRBJ2-5	TGTGCCAGCAGCCAAGATCAATATGGGGGGGCCGGGATAGAGACCCAGTACTTC	CASSQDQYGGAGIETQYF
many	TRBV9	NA	TRBJ2-2	TGTGCCAGCACGATCACGGGGACCGGGGAGCTGTTTTTT	CASTITGTGELFF
NA	TRBV11-2	NA	TRBJ2-5	TGTGCCAGCAGCTTGGTAAGGGACGGAGAGACCCAGTACTTC	CASSLVRDGETQYF
NA	TRBV7-2	NA	TRBJ2-7	TGTGCCAGCAGCTTGGTCAGGGCGACGGACGAGCAGTACTTC	CASSLVRATDEQYF
NA	TRBV27	TRBD2	TRBJ2-7	TGTGCCAGCAAGGGAGTCGGGACTAGCGGTTACGAGCAGTACTTC	CASKGVGTSGYEQYF
few	TRBV7-2	TRBD1	TRBJ2-7	TGTGCCAGCGACACGGGACAGGGGATAAACGAGCAGTACTTC	CASDTGQGINEQYF
many	TRBV20-1	NA	TRBJ2-7	TGCAGTGCTAGTGGGGAGCTAGCCTACGAGCAGTACTTC	CSASGELAYEQYF
NA	TRBV4-3	TRBD2	TRBJ2-1	TGCGCCAGCAGCCAAGATAAGGGAGCGGGGAATGAGCAGTTCTTC	CASSQDKGAGNEQFF
few	TRBV12-3/TRBV12-4	NA	TRBJ2-2	TGTGCCAGCAGTTTGATTAGGGGAGGGGAGCTGTTTTTT	CASSLIRGGELFF
many	TRBV18	TRBD1	TRBJ2-7	TGTGCCAGCTCATCCCGGGACAGCATTTACGAGCAGTACTTC	CASSSRDSIYEQYF
few	TRBV29-1	TRBD2	TRBJ2-3	TGCAGCGGGGGACTAGCGACTACAGATACGCAGTATTTT	CSGGLATTDTQYF
few	TRBV18	NA	TRBJ2-7	TGTGCCAGCTCACCATCAGTTTCCGACGAGCAGTACTTC	CASSPSVSDEQYF
few	TRBV11-2	NA	TRBJ2-3	TGTGCCAGCAGCTTAGCGGTCCTCGGGGATACGCAGTATTTT	CASSLAVLGDTQYF
many	TRBV4-3	NA	TRBJ2-3	TGCGCCAGCAGCCAAGCTGCGGGAATGGATACGCAGTATTTT	CASSQAAGMDTQYF
NA	TRBV9	NA	TRBJ2-3	TGTGCCAGCAGCGCCTGGGGTGCTAGCACAGATACGCAGTATTTT	CASSAWGASTDTQYF
many	TRBV12-3/TRBV12-4	TRBD2	TRBJ2-5	TGTGCCAGCAGTCTCGGGACTAGCGGGAGGTTTGAGACCCAGTACTTC	CASSLGTSGRFETQYF
few	TRBV6-1	TRBD2	TRBJ2-3	TGTGCCAGCGCGGGGGGGCCGAGCACAGATACGCAGTATTTT	CASAGGPSTDTQYF
few	TRBV28	TRBD1	TRBJ2-3	TGTGCCAGCAGTTTATATCCGACAGGGGCCAGCACAGATACGCAGTATTTT	CASSLYPTGASTDTQYF
NA	TRBV6-5	NA	TRBJ1-3	TGTGCCAGCAGTTACGCCCGGACAGAGCCGAACACCATATATTTT	CASSYARTEPNTIYF
many	TRBV19	NA	TRBJ2-2	TGTGCCAGTGGGGACGGCTTGTTCGCCGGGGAGCTGTTTTTT	CASGDGLFAGELFF
NA	TRBV7-9	TRBD1	TRBJ1-5	TGTGCCAGCAGCAGAACGGGACAGGGGAATCAGCCCCAGCATTTT	CASSRTGQGNQPQHF
NA	TRBV12-3/TRBV12-4	TRBD2	TRBJ2-3	TGTGCCAGCAGGGGGGGGGACTACTACACAGATACGCAGTATTTT	CASRGGDYYTDTQYF
few	TRBV13	TRBD2	TRBJ2-1	TGTGCCAGCAGCTTAGCCCGACTAGCGGGGGGCCATGAGCAGTTCTTC	CASSLARLAGGHEQFF
few	TRBV11-2	NA	TRBJ2-7	TGTGCCAGCAGCTTAGATAACAGCTACTCCTACGAGCAGTACTTC	CASSLDNSYSYEQYF
few	TRBV12-3/TRBV12-4	NA	TRBJ2-3	TGTGCCAGCAGTTTCAGGGCAGCAAGCACAGATACGCAGTATTTT	CASSFRAASTDTQYF
few	TRBV5-5	NA	TRBJ1-5	TGTGCCAGCAGCTTGGAGGCAGGGTTTCAGCCCCAGCATTTT	CASSLEAGFQPQHF
NA	TRBV14	NA	TRBJ1-3	TGTGCCAGCAGCCATTTCAGGGGAACTGGAAACACCATATATTTT	CASSHFRGTGNTIYF
many	TRBV5-4	TRBD2	TRBJ2-7	TGTGCCAGCAGCTTGAAGTTGGGAGGGAACTACGAGCAGTACTTC	CASSLKLGGNYEQYF
NA	TRBV12-3/TRBV12-4	NA	TRBJ2-1	TGTGCCAGCAGTTTGGGAGGCCGGGACTACAATGAGCAGTTCTTC	CASSLGGRDYNEQFF
many	TRBV11-2	TRBD1	TRBJ1-1	TGTGCCAGCAGCCCCGACAGGGGTTGGGCTGAAGCTTTCTTT	CASSPDRGWAEAFF
few	TRBV15	NA	TRBJ2-6	TGTGCCACCAGCAGACTTACTAGTCCTGGGGCCAACGTCCTGACTTTC	CATSRLTSPGANVLTF
few	TRBV7-8	TRBD1	TRBJ1-5	TGTGCCAGCAGCTCTCAGGGGGGGGAGAGGCGCAATCAGCCCCAGCATTTT	CASSSQGGERRNQPQHF
few	TRBV7-8	NA	TRBJ2-5	TGTGCCAGCAGCTTTACAGGACAAGAGACCCAGTACTTC	CASSFTGQETQYF
NA	TRBV9	TRBD1	TRBJ2-7	TGTGCCAGCAGCGTAGGGGACAGGGCATTTTCCTACGAGCAGTACTTC	CASSVGDRAFSYEQYF
NA	TRBV12-3/TRBV12-4	NA	TRBJ2-5	TGTGCCAGCAGTTTTAACCGGCGGACGTTCCAAGGAGGGACCCAGTACTTC	CASSFNRRTFQGGTQYF
few	TRBV29-1	NA	TRBJ1-1	TGCAGCGTTGAAGAGGGGGCGCTGGACACTGAAGCTTTCTTT	CSVEEGALDTEAFF
NA	TRBV12-3/TRBV12-4	NA	TRBJ2-3	TGTGCCAGCAGTTTTCAGCTAGCCTCTAGCACAGATACGCAGTATTTT	CASSFQLASSTDTQYF
NA	TRBV5-6	NA	TRBJ2-7	TGTGCCAGCAGCTTGGGGTGGGCAGGGGAAAGGTACGAGCAGTACTTC	CASSLGWAGERYEQYF
NA	TRBV5-1	NA	TRBJ2-3	TGCGCGATACGGGACCCCAAGTTAGGAACAGATACGCAGTATTTT	CAIRDPKLGTDTQYF
many	TRBV5-1	NA	TRBJ2-1	TGCGCCAGCAGCTTGGACGGACTACCTCTCCCCAATGAGCAGTTCTTC	CASSLDGLPLPNEQFF
NA	TRBV5-6	NA	TRBJ2-5	TGTGCCAGCAGCTTGGGACCGACCCGAGGACATCCCCAAGAGACCCAGTACTTC	CASSLGPTRGHPQETQYF
few	TRBV12-3/TRBV12-4	NA	TRBJ2-6	TGTGCCAGCAGTTTCGGTCACCTAGGACCCGGAGATAGCTCTGGGGCCAACGTCCTGACTTTC	CASSFGHLGPGDSSGANVLTF
few	TRBV5-5	NA	TRBJ2-5	TGTGCCAGCAGCACGGGTGACGGAGAGACCCAGTACTTC	CASSTGDGETQYF
few	TRBV9	NA	TRBJ1-4	TGTGCCAGCAGCGCCGGGAGGGGGACTAATGAAAAACTGTTTTTT	CASSAGRGTNEKLFF
few	TRBV5-1	TRBD1	TRBJ2-1	TGCGCCAGCAGCGTCCGAACCGGGACAGGGCCTTACAATGAGCAGTTCTTC	CASSVRTGTGPYNEQFF
NA	TRBV24-1	NA	TRBJ2-1	TGTGCCACCAGTGATCCACAGGGTAGTCCCTACAATGAGCAGTTCTTC	CATSDPQGSPYNEQFF
few	TRBV12-3/TRBV12-4	TRBD2	TRBJ2-3	TGTGCCAGCAGCTCGGGGGGGAACACAGATACGCAGTATTTT	CASSSGGNTDTQYF
few	TRBV7-9	NA	TRBJ2-7	TGTGCCAGCAGCTCTTTCTCGGCAGGGCGTTACGAGCAGTACTTC	CASSSFSAGRYEQYF
few	TRBV5-6	NA	TRBJ2-5	TGTGCCAGCAGCGGGGTTGGCAGAGGGGGCCAAGAGACCCAGTACTTC	CASSGVGRGGQETQYF
many	TRBV12-3/TRBV12-4	TRBD2	TRBJ2-3	TGTGCCAGCAGTTTCGGCGGGGGGGCGACAGATACGCAGTATTTT	CASSFGGGATDTQYF
many	TRBV12-3/TRBV12-4	NA	TRBJ1-4	TGTGCCAGCAGTCTCGGGTTAATTAATGAAAAACTGTTTTTT	CASSLGLINEKLFF
NA	TRBV10-3	NA	TRBJ2-7	TGTGCCATCAGTGACAGGGATGACGAGCAGTACTTC	CAISDRDDEQYF
few	TRBV12-3/TRBV12-4	NA	TRBJ2-7	TGTGCCAGCAGTTTAAGACCGGGACAAGAAGGGCAGTACTTC	CASSLRPGQEGQYF
many	TRBV5-1	TRBD1	TRBJ2-5	TGCGCCAGCAGCCCCGGGACAGGGGAAGAGACCCAGTACTTC	CASSPGTGEETQYF
many	TRBV15	NA	TRBJ2-5	TGTGCCACCAGCAGAGATCTTCAGGGGGGCGAGACCCAGTACTTC	CATSRDLQGGETQYF
few	TRBV20-1	NA	TRBJ1-6	TGCAGTGCTAGGCGTGGTCTCTCACCCCTCCACTTT	CSARRGLSPLHF
few	TRBV6-5	NA	TRBJ2-3	TGTGCCAGCAGTTACGGGGGGGGGCCTAGCACAGATACGCAGTATTTT	CASSYGGGPSTDTQYF